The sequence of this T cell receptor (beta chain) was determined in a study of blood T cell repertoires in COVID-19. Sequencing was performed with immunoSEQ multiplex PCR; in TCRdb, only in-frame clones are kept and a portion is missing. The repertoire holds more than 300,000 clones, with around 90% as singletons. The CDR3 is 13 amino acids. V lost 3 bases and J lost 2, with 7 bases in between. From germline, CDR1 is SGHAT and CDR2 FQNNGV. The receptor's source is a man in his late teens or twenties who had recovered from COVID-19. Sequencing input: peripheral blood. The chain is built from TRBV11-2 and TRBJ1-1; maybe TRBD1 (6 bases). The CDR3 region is CASSFGTNTEAFF. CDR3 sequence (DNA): TGTGCCAGCAGCTTCGGGACAAACACTGAAGCTTTCTTT.